One sample yielded the 21 T cell receptor beta chains listed below, sequenced in a study of blood T cells in healthy people across ages. Primed by a sample-barcoded 5' primer and a J-beta primer mix, a second PCR proceeded for roughly 7 to 12 cycles. Via MiXCR, TCRdb re-called the 5' RACE reads, giving one row per CDR3 protein. The sample records around 1.5 million distinct CDR3 sequences, roughly 64% being singletons. Material for sequencing was blood. The receptor set was obtained from a man aged 18 to 29 in good health.

V gene TRBV4-3 combines with J gene TRBJ2-1; tentative D call: TRBD2 (6 bases). The CDR3 runs 16 residues. The ends were cut back, 0 bases at V and 7 bases at J, with 16 bases in the middle. Germline CDR1 is LGHNA and CDR2 is YSLEER. The CDR3 nucleotides are TGCGCCAGCAGCCAAGATGGTGCGGGGCCTTGGAATGAGCAGTTCTTC. Translating it yields CASSQDGAGPWNEQFF.

This chain uses TRBV4-2 with TRBJ1-5; D is uncertain. Germline values: CDR1 LGHNA, CDR2 YNFKEQ. The CDR3 contains 15 residues. Deletions cut 2 bases from V and 6 bases from J, with 14 bases between. The CDR3 bases are TGTGCCAGCAGCCAATTCAAGGGAAGCGGTCAGCCCCAGCATTTT. Its translation: CASSQFKGSGQPQHF.

The chain links TRBV30 to TRBJ1-4, with D possibly being TRBD1 (5 bases). Germline CDR1 and CDR2: GTSNPN and SVGIG (reference sequence). This CDR3 contains 15 residues. The V and J ends lost 4 bases and 8 bases respectively, with 20 bases between them. The CDR3 region has the DNA TGTGCCTGGACCGCCCAGGTGGGGGGAGGAGAAAAACTGTTTTTT. It codes for CAWTAQVGGGEKLFF. Full variable domain (remainder filled in from reference TRBV30 and TRBJ1-4): SQTIHQWPATLVQPVGSPLSLECTVEGTSNPNLYWYRQAAGRGLQLLFYSVGIGQISSEVPQNLSASRPQDRQFILSSKKLLLSDSGFYLCAWTAQVGGGEKLFFGSGTQLSVL.

The chain joins TRBV9 to TRBJ2-1; TRBD2 matches at 7 bases. Germline-derived CDR1 and CDR2 are SGDLS and YYNGEE. With V trimmed by 3 bases and J by 5 bases, 14 bases remained unmatched. The CDR3 contains 17 residues. CDR3 sequence: CASSATGGLAVDNEQFF. CDR3 in DNA: TGTGCCAGCAGCGCTACGGGAGGCCTAGCGGTCGACAATGAGCAGTTCTTC.

The rearrangement links TRBV27 to TRBJ2-4; D remains ambiguous. With 7 bases removed from V and 13 bases from J, the gap between germline ends came to 20 bases. Germline CDR1 and CDR2: MNHEY and SMNVEV (reference sequence). The CDR3 runs to 13 residues. CDR3 sequence: CASIDYPPREQYF. The CDR3 DNA follows: TGTGCCAGCATCGATTACCCCCCGCGAGAGCAGTACTTC.

Details on this clonotype: Mismatch with germline at one junction end may stem from a read error. The V call is TRBV28, the J call TRBJ2-7; no definite D call. In germline, CDR1 is MDHEN, CDR2 SYDVKM. The CDR3 is 14 residues long. The CDR3 protein is CASSLGNLPYGQYF. DNA for the CDR3: TGTGCCAGCAGTTTAGGGAACCTCCCCTACGGGCAGTACTTC.

A few counts support this clonotype. The chain joins TRBV6-5 to TRBJ1-2; 8 nucleotides line up with TRBD1. This CDR3 has 14 amino acids. The germline gives CDR1 MNHEY, CDR2 SVGAGI. J lost 7 bases, V lost 2 bases, and 6 bases had no gene match. CDR3 sequence reads: CASSYGQGAAGYTF. The CDR3 DNA reads as TGTGCCAGCAGTTACGGGCAGGGGGCCGCTGGCTACACCTTC.

This chain joins TRBV27 and TRBJ2-1; no definite D call. The CDR3 is 12 amino acids. Germline loops: CDR1 MNHEY, CDR2 SMNVEV (reference sequence). The ends were cut back, 5 bases at V and 12 bases at J, with 14 bases in the middle. DNA for the CDR3: TGTGCCAGCAGTCCCGGTTATCATGGGCAGTTCTTC. As protein: CASSPGYHGQFF.

The chain couples TRBV20-1 to TRBJ2-1, with D perhaps matching TRBD1 or TRBD2 (5 bases each). In germline, CDR1 is DFQATT, CDR2 SNEGSKA (reference sequence). V shed 4 bases and J shed 8 bases, with 24 bases lying between them. This CDR3 has 16 amino acids. This CDR3 reads CSATGLPGTQGDEQFF. DNA for the CDR3: TGCAGTGCTACGGGTTTACCCGGGACCCAGGGCGATGAGCAGTTCTTC.

This clonotype was detected only a few times. The chain joins TRBV20-1 to TRBJ2-3, with TRBD2 matching over 10 bases. The CDR3 covers 15 residues. Germline lookup yields CDR1 DFQATT and CDR2 SNEGSKA (reference sequence). Germline trimming cut 6 bases from V and 2 bases from J; bases unmatched to any gene: 8. CDR3 nucleotide sequence: TGCAGTGCCGCCCTCACTAGCGGGGACACAGATACGCAGTATTTT. Translating it yields CSAALTSGDTDTQYF.

This chain joins TRBV29-1 and TRBJ1-1; TRBD1 agrees at 9 bases. The V gene end was trimmed by 4 bases and the J gene end by 10 bases; junction bases not matched to a gene: 10. The CDR3 is 13 residues long. Per germline, CDR1 SQVTM and CDR2 ANQGSEA. The DNA of the CDR3 is TGCAGCGTTGTTGGACCGGGACAGGGTACAGCTTTCTTT. As protein: CSVVGPGQGTAFF.

This chain connects TRBV4-3 to TRBJ2-5; D perhaps matches TRBD1 (7 bases). Germline loops: CDR1 LGHNA, CDR2 YSLEER. Trimming removed 0 bases at V and 2 bases at J, with 13 bases between. This CDR3 contains 16 residues. CDR3 in amino acids: CASSQDQGGVQETQYF. CDR3 bases: TGCGCCAGCAGCCAAGATCAGGGGGGAGTTCAAGAGACCCAGTACTTC.

This clonotype was seen only a few times. This chain links TRBV29-1 with TRBJ2-7, with a tentative D call TRBD1 (5 bases). In germline, CDR1 is SQVTM, CDR2 ANQGSEA. Trimming removed 5 bases at V and 7 bases at J, with 21 bases between. This CDR3 comprises 14 residues. As DNA, the CDR3 is TGCAGCGTTACCATCAGGGCAGTAGGGTCGGAGCAGTACTTC. It codes for CSVTIRAVGSEQYF.

J is TRBJ1-2 and V is TRBV3-1, with a weak D call TRBD1 (6 bases). CDR3 size: 14 residues. CDR1 and CDR2 from the germline V gene are LGHDT and YNNKEL (reference sequence). Trimming shortened V by 5 bases and J by 5 bases, and 15 bases separated the two germline ends. DNA for the CDR3: TGTGCCAGCAGCGACGAAACAGGGTATTATGGCTACACCTTC. It codes for CASSDETGYYGYTF.

In its sample, this clonotype was seen a few times. V gene TRBV7-2 combines with J gene TRBJ2-7; D is possibly TRBD1 or TRBD2 (5 bases each). The CDR3 length is 15 residues. CDR1 SGHTA and CDR2 FQGNSA come from the germline V gene. Trimming cost V 0 bases and J 2 bases, with 11 bases left between them. The CDR3 protein is CASSLAGAGAYEQYF. In nucleotides, the CDR3 is TGTGCCAGCAGCTTAGCAGGGGCCGGGGCCTACGAGCAGTACTTC.

The chain couples TRBV12-5 to TRBJ2-1; 7 nucleotides agree with TRBD2. Germline assignment: CDR1 LGHNT and CDR2 FRNRAP. This CDR3 has 15 amino acids. After removal of 7 bases from V and 10 bases from J, the junction contained 16 bases not matched to a gene. The CDR3 region is CASAAGLVGESEQFF. The CDR3 DNA follows: TGTGCTAGTGCCGCCGGACTAGTGGGAGAAAGCGAGCAGTTCTTC.

This clonotype was counted a few times. The chain couples TRBV6-2 or TRBV6-3 to TRBJ2-5, with D unresolved. The J call may be incorrect, as the DNA end agrees better with TRBJ2-7. CDR3 length: 14 amino acids. CDR1 and CDR2 from the germline V gene are MNHEY and SVGEGT. For the CDR3, the DNA is TGTGCCAGCAGCGAGACACAACTCCGCCGCGAGCAGTACTTC. Its protein product is CASSETQLRREQYF.

The chain has TRBV12-3 or TRBV12-4 and TRBJ2-5, with 10 bases matching TRBD1. The J segment lost 2 bases and the V segment lost 6 bases, leaving 9 bases of the junction unmatched. This CDR3 is built from 16 residues. The CDR3 loop reads CASSRDRGYPQETQYF. CDR3 nucleotide sequence: TGTGCCAGCAGCCGGGACAGGGGTTACCCTCAAGAGACCCAGTACTTC.

The chain carries TRBV3-1 and TRBJ2-1, with 10 bases that match TRBD2. The trim removed 3 bases at V and 6 bases at J, leaving 5 bases unmatched. The germline gives CDR1 LGHDT, CDR2 YNNKEL (reference sequence). This CDR3 has 15 residues. The CDR3 loop reads CASSQAGTSANEQFF. The DNA of the CDR3 is TGTGCCAGCAGCCAGGCCGGGACTAGCGCCAATGAGCAGTTCTTC.

The chain employs TRBV6-1 and TRBJ1-1; D uncertain. This CDR3 region has 15 residues. Trimming took off 6 bases at V and 1 base at J, with 15 bases between the two ends. The germline V gene encodes CDR1 MNHNS and CDR2 SASEGT. The CDR3 nucleotides read TGTGCCAGCAGCCCCAATAGTCACCCGAACACTGAAGCTTTCTTT. It encodes CASSPNSHPNTEAFF.

J is TRBJ2-7 and V is TRBV7-8; no clear D. CDR3 length equals 14 residues. Germline values: CDR1 SGHVS, CDR2 FQNEAQ. Between the trimmed V and J ends, which lost 5 bases and 2 bases, there was a span of 13 bases. This CDR3 is CASSPPRAPYEQYF. CDR3 in DNA: TGTGCCAGCAGCCCCCCAAGAGCACCCTACGAGCAGTACTTC.